Detailed here is one T cell receptor (beta chain). Germline V gene sequence: CDR1 SGHRS, CDR2 YFSETQ. The CDR3 runs to 15 residues. Following a re-call of the 5' RACE reads, TCRdb has one entry per CDR3 protein and lacks DNA. The sample data list about 380,000 distinct CDR3 sequences. This record belongs to a study of T cells expressing NK-cell markers. Study-wide background: Of eight sequenced donors, seven were HCMV-seropositive and one HCMV-seronegative.

This rearrangement joins TRBV5-1 to TRBJ2-5; TCRdb outputs TRBD2, but without DNA this stays unchecked. What was sequenced was blood T cells: a sorted CD56 or NKG2C T cell subset, CD4+ or CD8+ T cells, or bulk PBMC T cells (not recorded which). This clonotype was sampled from a man aged 18-75 years in good health. CDR3 loop: CASSLSAAGRETQYF.